This entry concerns a single T cell receptor (delta chain). It lacks a known antigen. A far larger clone lies a single base away; this is likely a read error. At the DNA level, this CDR3 is encoded by other sequences in the same sample as well. This sample is part of a study of γδ T cells in repeated Plasmodium falciparum infection (dated by TCRdb to about 2021). As for the study more broadly: In the natural-infection arm, Malian children exposed to intense seasonal malaria transmission were enrolled and compared against age and gender matched Australian children. Four controlled human malaria infections were administered to about five malaria-naive U.S. adults over around 630 days by bites from P. falciparum NF54-infected Anopheles stephensi mosquitoes. Samples from controlled-infection subjects were taken at baseline, right before selected infections, and 21 days after each infection. Malian gammadelta TCR repertoires were analysed cross-sectionally during no-transmission periods and were analysed longitudinally across acute febrile malaria episodes. The study looked at how repeated Plasmodium falciparum infection shapes the human gammadelta T cell repertoire, using both natural infection in Mali and controlled human malaria infection. Broader findings and caveats from the paper: Analysis of inter-individual variability in gammadelta T cell responses was limited by the small size of the controlled-infection cohort. Generalizability was limited because the Malian cohort came from a small rural village made up predominantly of one ethnic group.

The receptor library was made with multiplex PCR. Sequenced on an Illumina MiSeq. Each sorted gammadelta T cell sample was sequenced for both the TCR gamma (TRG) and TCR delta (TRD) chains. The authors processed their data as follows. The repertoire analyses drew on clonotype tree plots, the accumulated frequency of the top 20 clonotypes, and diversity index (DI) and D75 metrics. With CATT, TCRdb called clones again from the public reads; duplicate DNA rows were later joined. TCRdb's processing, not the authors', yielded these V and J calls. The sample table holds 85,000 to 90,000 delta-chain clones, of which around 1.4% were seen once. The top ten clones comprise roughly 8.1% of the sample. Material for sequencing was gamma-delta T cells from blood. The sequence was collected from a pool of human donors (malaria-infected and uninfected, not separated).

The sequence in DNA is TGTGCCTTTAGGAATGGGGGATCCAGTTACACCGACAAACTCATCTTT. This yields the protein CAFRNGGSSYTDKLIF. Recombination linked TRDV3 to TRDJ1; 8 bases in the middle match TRDD3. The CDR3 has 16 amino acids, counting the end cysteine and phenylalanine. Of all the DNA, just the CDR3 is kept, 48 bases in frame from base 1. CDR1 and CDR2, per the germline V gene (reference sequence), are TVYSNPD and GDNSRS. When the CDR3 is completed using the reference TRDV3 and TRDJ1 genes on either side, the full variable domain is CDKVTQSSPDQTVASGSEVVLLCTYDTVYSNPDLFWYRIRPDYSFQFVFYGDNSRSEGADFTQGRFSVKHILTQKAFHLVISPVRTEDSATYYCAFRNGGSSYTDKLIFGKGTRVTVEP.